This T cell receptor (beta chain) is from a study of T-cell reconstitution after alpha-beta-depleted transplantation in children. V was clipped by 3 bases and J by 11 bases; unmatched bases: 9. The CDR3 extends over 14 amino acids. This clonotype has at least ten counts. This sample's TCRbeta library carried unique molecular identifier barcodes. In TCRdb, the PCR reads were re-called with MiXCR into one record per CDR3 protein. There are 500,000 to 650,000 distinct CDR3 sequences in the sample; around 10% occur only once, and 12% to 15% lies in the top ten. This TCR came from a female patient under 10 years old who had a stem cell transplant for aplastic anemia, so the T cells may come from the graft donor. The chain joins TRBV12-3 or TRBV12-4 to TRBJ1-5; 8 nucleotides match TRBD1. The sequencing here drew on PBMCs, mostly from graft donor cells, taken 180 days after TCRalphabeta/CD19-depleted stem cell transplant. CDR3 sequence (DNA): TGTGCCAGCAGTTTCGGACAGGGCTCCTCGACCCAGCATTTT. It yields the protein CASSFGQGSSTQHF.